This T cell receptor beta chain appears in the sequencing data of a study of cytotoxic CD8 clonotypes in ibrutinib-treated CLL. V was shortened by 7 bases and J by 1 base, with 7 bases between the two germline ends. CDR1 and CDR2 from the germline V gene are MNHEY and SMNVEV (reference sequence). The CDR3 loop spans 12 amino acids. Sequencing was performed with immunoSEQ multiplex PCR; in TCRdb, only in-frame clones are kept and a portion is missing. The sample has some 150,000 clones, 70% to 80% seen once; the top ten hold around 13%. The source is a human donor with chronic lymphocytic leukemia. The V gene is TRBV27, the J gene TRBJ1-1, with D hard to call. This specimen was PBMCs, taken after 12 months of ibrutinib treatment. The CDR3 loop is CASMDGNTEAFF. CDR3 nucleotide sequence: TGTGCCAGCATGGATGGGAACACTGAAGCTTTCTTT.